The clone carrying this T cell receptor (beta chain) was seen ten or more times. Its specificity is unknown. Each cDNA molecule carried a unique molecular identifier. TCRdb fed the 5' RACE reads into MiXCR, producing one record per CDR3 protein. The table has 30,000 or so distinct CDR3 sequences, roughly 4.7% seen once. This sample is part of a study of early T cells in non-severe SARS-CoV-2 infection. Overall study: Bulk RNA from unsorted whole blood was sequenced; chains were unpaired. The study's findings and limits: The matching step, a VDJdb search, favored anti-spike CD8 responses and missed private and CD4 specificities.

The germline CDR1 and CDR2 sequences are SEHNR and FQNEAQ (reference sequence). The CDR3 covers 15 residues. The J segment lost 6 bases and the V segment lost 5 bases, leaving 4 bases of the junction unmatched. This TCR derives from an adult who was a healthcare worker with PCR-confirmed SARS-CoV-2 infection or an uninfected control (not recorded which). The sequencing sample was made of whole blood. V gene TRBV7-9 combines with J gene TRBJ2-2, with 12 bases lining up with TRBD1. CDR3 bases: TGTGCCAGCAGCCCCGGGACAGGGGGCGCCGGGGAGCTGTTTTTT. Amino acids: CASSPGTGGAGELFF.